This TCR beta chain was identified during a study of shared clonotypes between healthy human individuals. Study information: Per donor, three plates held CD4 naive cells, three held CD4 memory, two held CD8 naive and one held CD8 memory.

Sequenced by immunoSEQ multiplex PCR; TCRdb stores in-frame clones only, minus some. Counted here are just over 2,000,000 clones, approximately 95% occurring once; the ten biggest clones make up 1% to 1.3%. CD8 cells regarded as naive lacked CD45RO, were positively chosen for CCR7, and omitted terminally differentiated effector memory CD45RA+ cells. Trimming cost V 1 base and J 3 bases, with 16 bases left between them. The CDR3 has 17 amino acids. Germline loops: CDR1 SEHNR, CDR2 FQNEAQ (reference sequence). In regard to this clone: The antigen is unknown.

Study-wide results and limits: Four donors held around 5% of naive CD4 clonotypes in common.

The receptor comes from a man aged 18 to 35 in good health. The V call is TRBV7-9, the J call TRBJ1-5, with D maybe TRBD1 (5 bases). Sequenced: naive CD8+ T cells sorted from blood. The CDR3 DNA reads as TGTGCCAGCAGCTTAGTTGATAATGGGGACCACAATCAGCCCCAGCATTTT. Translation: CASSLVDNGDHNQPQHF.